These 30 T cell receptor beta chains originate from one sample sequenced in a study of shared T cell receptors in the human thymus. Produced via immunoSEQ multiplex PCR; TCRdb's table is partial and in-frame only. The sample holds hundreds of thousands of clones, around 87% seen once. These same data were also listed under a study on human thymus T cells.

Specimen: thymocytes. The receptors originated from a boy under three years old with a congenital heart defect.

The rearrangement uses TRBV19 and TRBJ1-1, with 12 bases identical to TRBD1. Germline CDR1 is LNHDA and CDR2 is SQIVND (reference sequence). The trim removed 1 base at V and 5 bases at J, leaving 14 bases unmatched. The CDR3 extends over 19 amino acids. The CDR3 is CASSIGPPGTGGGMTEAFF. CDR3 nucleotide sequence: TGTGCCAGTAGTATAGGCCCTCCGGGGACAGGGGGCGGTATGACTGAAGCTTTCTTT.

The chain couples TRBV11-3 to TRBJ2-1; 14 bases fit TRBD2. CDR1 and CDR2 from the germline V gene are SGHNT and YENEEA. With 5 bases clipped from V and 1 base from J, the junction kept 10 bases outside the gene matches. The CDR3 extends over 19 amino acids. The chain's CDR3 is CASSQGLAGVEGSYNEQFF. CDR3 DNA: TGTGCCAGCAGCCAGGGACTAGCGGGAGTAGAGGGGTCCTACAATGAGCAGTTCTTC.

V and J are TRBV4-1 and TRBJ2-7; no reliable D call. Trimming stripped 4 bases from V and 1 base from J, with 8 bases between. CDR1 MGHRA and CDR2 YSYEKL come from the germline V gene. The length of the CDR3 is 13 residues. In nucleotides, the CDR3 is TGCGCCAGCAGCCTCGAGACTTCCTACGAGCAGTACTTC. Amino acids: CASSLETSYEQYF.

The chain uses TRBV15 and TRBJ2-2; D gene uncertain. Trimming shortened V by 5 bases and J by 3 bases, and 10 bases separated the two germline ends. Germline values: CDR1 LNHNV, CDR2 YYDKDF (reference sequence). This CDR3 comprises 14 residues. CDR3: CATSERSHTGELFF. For the CDR3, the DNA is TGTGCCACCAGCGAGAGGTCCCACACCGGGGAGCTGTTTTTT.

V usage is TRBV5-6 and J usage is TRBJ2-1; 11 nucleotides align to TRBD2. The CDR3 extends over 18 amino acids. V lost 1 base to trimming and J lost 4 bases; unmatched junction nucleotides: 10. Germline CDR1 and CDR2: SGHDT and YYEEEE. CDR3 coding DNA: TGTGCCAGCAGCTTGCGGGTAGCGGGAGGGATCTTATACAATGAGCAGTTCTTC. Translating it yields CASSLRVAGGILYNEQFF.

The gene calls are TRBV4-3 and TRBJ2-5; D remains ambiguous. This CDR3 contains 13 residues. V was shortened by 2 bases and J by 5 bases, with 9 bases between the two germline ends. Germline lookup yields CDR1 LGHNA and CDR2 YSLEER. Written as DNA, the CDR3 is TGCGCCAGCAGCCAATCTACCGGGGAGACCCAGTACTTC. Protein product: CASSQSTGETQYF.

This chain links TRBV4-1 with TRBJ2-1, with D possibly being TRBD2 (5 bases). This CDR3 region has 18 residues. Trimming cost V 1 base and J 0 bases, with 16 bases left between them. CDR1 is MGHRA, CDR2 YSYEKL, per germline. The CDR3 region is CASSQGSSAGLSYNEQFF. The CDR3 region has the DNA TGCGCCAGCAGCCAAGGTAGTAGCGCCGGACTCTCCTACAATGAGCAGTTCTTC.

The V and J genes are TRBV5-4 and TRBJ2-5; the match to TRBD2 covers 12 bases. J was trimmed by 5 bases and V by 3 bases; bases with no gene match: 5. The germline CDR1 and CDR2 sequences are SGHNT and YYREEE (reference sequence). This CDR3 contains 15 residues. The CDR3 sequence: CASSWGGLAGETQYF. CDR3 DNA sequence: TGTGCCAGCAGCTGGGGAGGACTAGCGGGGGAGACCCAGTACTTC.

This clone was detected only a few times. The V gene is TRBV5-6, the J gene TRBJ2-7, with a possible D match to TRBD2 (5 bases). The germline gives CDR1 SGHDT, CDR2 YYEEEE. The ends were cut back, 4 bases at V and 7 bases at J, with 18 bases in the middle. The CDR3 sequence is 14 residues long. DNA of the CDR3: TGTGCCAGCAGCGCCGGACCACACCCGGGGGAGCAGTACTTC. The encoded protein is CASSAGPHPGEQYF.

This rearrangement joins TRBV11-3 to TRBJ2-1; TRBD2 might be the D (5 bases). The CDR3 spans 15 residues. V was trimmed by 3 bases and J by 3 bases, leaving 12 bases between them. Germline V gene sequence: CDR1 SGHNT, CDR2 YENEEA. The CDR3 nucleotides read TGTGCCAGCAGCTTCATGCTAGCCAACTACAATGAGCAGTTCTTC. It translates to CASSFMLANYNEQFF.

The genes are TRBV18 and TRBJ1-5; weak D call: TRBD1 (6 bases). The CDR3 runs 17 residues. The germline gives CDR1 KGHSH, CDR2 LQKENI. The V end was cut by 3 bases, the J end by 1 base, with 16 bases between. CDR3 sequence: CASSPQAGDLSNQPQHF. The CDR3, as DNA: TGTGCCAGCTCACCGCAGGCAGGGGATTTGAGCAATCAGCCCCAGCATTTT.

The V call is TRBV5-4, the J call TRBJ1-1; 9 bases align to TRBD1. Germline V gives CDR1 SGHNT, CDR2 YYREEE (reference sequence). Trimming took 0 bases from V and 3 from J; bases not matched to a gene: 6. This CDR3 comprises 16 residues. The CDR3 spells CASSLGGQGGDTEAFF. The CDR3 bases are TGTGCCAGCAGCTTGGGGGGACAGGGCGGCGACACTGAAGCTTTCTTT.

The rearrangement joins TRBV9 to TRBJ2-2, with D tentatively TRBD2 (5 bases). This CDR3 is built from 18 residues. Germline CDR1 SGDLS, CDR2 YYNGEE. The V gene lost 0 bases and the J gene lost 5 bases, with 20 bases spanning the gap. The CDR3 loop is CASSVAAGNPPGTGELFF. The CDR3 DNA follows: TGTGCCAGCAGCGTAGCAGCCGGAAATCCCCCGGGGACCGGGGAGCTGTTTTTT.

In this sample, this clone turned up a few times. This chain links TRBV27 with TRBJ2-7, with D possibly being TRBD1 (7 bases). This CDR3 comprises 24 residues. With 2 bases removed from V and 0 bases from J, the gap between germline ends came to 38 bases. From germline, CDR1 is MNHEY and CDR2 SMNVEV (reference sequence). This CDR3 reads CASSLTFRAVPGETGTASSYEQYF. DNA of the CDR3: TGTGCCAGCAGTTTAACATTTCGGGCTGTGCCGGGAGAAACCGGGACAGCGAGCTCCTACGAGCAGTACTTC.

With regard to this clone: Other DNA sequences in the same sample also yield this CDR3. The chain employs TRBV5-6 and TRBJ2-5; 12 nucleotides match TRBD2. Unmatched junction bases numbered 5, after V lost 3 bases and J lost 2 bases. CDR3 length equals 16 residues. CDR1 is SGHDT and CDR2 is YYEEEE in the germline V gene. In DNA, the CDR3 is TGTGCCAGCAGCTCCGGACTAGCGGGACCGCAAGAGACCCAGTACTTC. It yields the protein CASSSGLAGPQETQYF.

The gene calls are TRBV27 and TRBJ2-5; 8 bases are a match to TRBD2. There are 15 residues in the CDR3. Losses at the gene ends were 3 bases for V and 5 bases for J; bases not matched to a gene: 8. Germline lookup yields CDR1 MNHEY and CDR2 SMNVEV (reference sequence). The CDR3 loop reads CASSLRREALETQYF. In nucleotides, the CDR3 is TGTGCCAGCAGTTTGAGGCGGGAGGCACTGGAGACCCAGTACTTC.

The chain recombines TRBV5-1 with TRBJ2-7; 10 bases map to TRBD2. Germline V CDR1 and CDR2: SGHRS, YFSETQ. This CDR3 is built from 17 residues. Germline trimming cut 2 bases from V and 2 bases from J; bases unmatched to any gene: 10. The CDR3 reads CASSFTGRTSGAYEQYF. The CDR3 DNA sequence: TGCGCCAGCAGCTTCACCGGTAGGACTAGCGGAGCCTACGAGCAGTACTTC.

This clone was observed a few times. The V call is TRBV20-1, the J call TRBJ2-5, with a tentative D call TRBD2 (7 bases). This CDR3 is 11 amino acids long. Germline V gives CDR1 DFQATT, CDR2 SNEGSKA (reference sequence). Trimming removed 6 bases from V and 4 bases from J, with 9 bases in between. The CDR3 here is CSAGGRETQYF. CDR3 coding DNA: TGCAGTGCCGGGGGGCGAGAGACCCAGTACTTC.

The CDR3 is CASSLGGVFGATGELFF. The CDR3 nucleotides read TGCGCCAGCAGCTTGGGGGGGGTTTTCGGAGCTACCGGGGAGCTGTTTTTT. The chain couples TRBV5-1 to TRBJ2-2; tentatively, D is TRBD2 (6 bases). CDR1 is SGHRS, CDR2 YFSETQ, per germline. This CDR3 comprises 17 residues. V was pared by 0 bases and J by 5 bases, with 17 bases between.

This chain connects TRBV2 to TRBJ2-7; 9 bases fit TRBD1. The CDR3 has 13 residues. From germline, CDR1 is SNHLY and CDR2 FYNNEI. V shed 4 bases and J 5 bases; nucleotides not matched to a gene: 3. This chain's CDR3 is CASSGRDRDEQYF. DNA for the CDR3: TGTGCCAGCAGTGGCCGGGACAGGGACGAGCAGTACTTC.

For the CDR3, the DNA is TGTGCCAGCAGCCAAGAGGGTGGACTGCGCACAGATACGCAGTATTTT. Encoded protein: CASSQEGGLRTDTQYF. The chain couples TRBV4-2 to TRBJ2-3; tentative D call: TRBD2 (5 bases). The CDR3 sequence is 16 residues long. CDR1 LGHNA and CDR2 YNFKEQ come from the germline V gene. The V end lost 0 bases, the J end lost 1 base, and 11 bases lay between the germline ends.

The genes are TRBV28 and TRBJ2-7; 14 nucleotides line up with TRBD2. CDR3 size: 15 residues. CDR1 and CDR2 from the germline V gene are MDHEN and SYDVKM. Trimming cost V 4 bases and J 4 bases; bases outside gene matches: 3. The CDR3 DNA sequence: TGTGCCAGCAGTTCAAGGACTAGCGGGAGGTACGAGCAGTACTTC. Translation: CASSSRTSGRYEQYF.

The rearrangement links TRBV15 to TRBJ1-3; possible D gene TRBD1, 6 bases. V was shortened by 1 base and J by 0 bases, with 10 bases between the two germline ends. This CDR3 is built from 16 residues. The germline V gene encodes CDR1 LNHNV and CDR2 YYDKDF (reference sequence). CDR3 sequence (DNA): TGTGCCACCAGCAGAGGTAGACAGGCCTCTGGAAACACCATATATTTT. The encoded protein is CATSRGRQASGNTIYF.

The chain is built from TRBV28 and TRBJ2-1, with 8 nucleotides matching TRBD1. The CDR3 covers 12 residues. The V and J ends lost 6 bases and 8 bases, in that order; junction bases with no gene match: 3. Germline V gene sequence: CDR1 MDHEN, CDR2 SYDVKM. CDR3 nucleotide sequence: TGTGCCAGCAGGAAACAGGGGGATGAGCAGTTCTTC. Translating gives CASRKQGDEQFF.

This clone was found once. The V and J genes are TRBV5-1 and TRBJ2-3; 13 nucleotides agree with TRBD2. The CDR3 totals 20 residues. V shed 0 bases, J shed 1 base, and the junction held 11 bases outside the gene matches. CDR1 SGHRS and CDR2 YFSETQ come from the germline V gene. CDR3 sequence reads: CASSLGDRTSGSEGTDTQYF. The CDR3 nucleotides read TGCGCCAGCAGCTTGGGTGACAGGACTAGCGGGAGCGAGGGCACAGATACGCAGTATTTT.

The gene calls are TRBV4-1 and TRBJ2-5, with 7 positions matching TRBD2. CDR1 and CDR2 from the germline V gene are MGHRA and YSYEKL. The CDR3 has 16 residues. V shed 3 bases and J 2 bases; nucleotides not matched to a gene: 9. The CDR3 protein is CASSQAEWEGQETQYF. The CDR3 DNA follows: TGCGCCAGCAGCCAGGCTGAGTGGGAGGGACAAGAGACCCAGTACTTC.

This clone appeared a single time. V usage is TRBV5-6 and J usage is TRBJ1-2; D might be TRBD1 (5 bases). This CDR3 spans 14 amino acids. V was pared by 2 bases and J by 8 bases, with 16 bases between. CDR1 is SGHDT, CDR2 YYEEEE, per germline. This CDR3 reads CASSLGVAGVGYTF. CDR3 DNA: TGTGCCAGCAGCTTAGGGGTGGCGGGGGTCGGCTACACCTTC.

The rearrangement joins TRBV6-5 to TRBJ1-2; 7 bases line up with TRBD1. The CDR3 has 13 residues. From germline, CDR1 is MNHEY and CDR2 SVGAGI. The trim removed 1 base at V and 8 bases at J, leaving 4 bases unmatched. CDR3 amino acids: CASSYLTGLGYTF. The DNA of the CDR3 is TGTGCCAGCAGTTACTTGACAGGGCTAGGCTACACCTTC.

J is TRBJ2-1 and V is TRBV5-1; 11 bases match TRBD2. CDR1 SGHRS and CDR2 YFSETQ come from the germline V gene. The CDR3 has 15 residues. J was trimmed by 7 bases and V by 4 bases; bases with no gene match: 7. CDR3 sequence (DNA): TGCGCCAGCAGCGCGGGACTAGCGGAACGAAATGAGCAGTTCTTC. Translated: CASSAGLAERNEQFF.

This clone was observed once. The chain has TRBV28 and TRBJ2-1; 7 bases agree with TRBD2. The V segment lost 3 bases and the J segment 0 bases; nucleotides outside the gene matches: 2. This CDR3 has 15 residues. Germline loops: CDR1 MDHEN, CDR2 SYDVKM. CDR3 sequence: CASSFLAVSYNEQFF. CDR3 bases: TGTGCCAGCAGTTTCCTAGCGGTCTCCTACAATGAGCAGTTCTTC.